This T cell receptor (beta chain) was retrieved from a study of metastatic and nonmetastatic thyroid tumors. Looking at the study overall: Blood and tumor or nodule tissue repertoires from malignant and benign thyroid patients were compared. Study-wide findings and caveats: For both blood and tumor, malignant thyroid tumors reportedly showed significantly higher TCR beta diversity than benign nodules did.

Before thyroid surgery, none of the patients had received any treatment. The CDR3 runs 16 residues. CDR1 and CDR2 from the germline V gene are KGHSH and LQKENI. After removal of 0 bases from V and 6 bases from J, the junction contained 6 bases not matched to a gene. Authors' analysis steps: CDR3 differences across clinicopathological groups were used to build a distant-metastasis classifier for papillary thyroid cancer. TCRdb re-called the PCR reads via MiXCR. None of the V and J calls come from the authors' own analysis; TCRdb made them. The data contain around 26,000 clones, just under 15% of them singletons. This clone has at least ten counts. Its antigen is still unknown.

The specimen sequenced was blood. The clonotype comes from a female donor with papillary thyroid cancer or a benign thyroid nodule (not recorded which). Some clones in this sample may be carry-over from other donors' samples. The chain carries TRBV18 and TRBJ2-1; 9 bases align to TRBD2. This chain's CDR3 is CASSPPVLAGTNEQFF. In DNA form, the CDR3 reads TGTGCCAGCTCACCACCGGTGCTAGCGGGAACCAATGAGCAGTTCTTC.